This TCR beta chain originates from a study of T-cell memory formation after mild COVID-19. Study findings and constraints: Contracting CD4+ clones sat mainly in CM and EM; CD8+ in EMRA.

As concerns this clonotype: Its antigen is currently unknown.

TCRalpha and TCRbeta libraries used 5'RACE with constant-segment primers and UMIs. TCRdb reanalysed the 5' RACE reads using MiXCR and keeps one entry per CDR3 protein. The sample shows just over 350,000 distinct CDR3 sequences, about an eighth of them seen only once. CDR1 is MNHEY and CDR2 is SVGAGI in the germline V gene. Trimming left V 10 bases short and J 3 bases short, with 17 bases between. The CDR3 loop spans 14 amino acids. The chain has TRBV6-5 and TRBJ2-3; D might be TRBD2 (7 bases). Sequenced material: PBMCs or a T cell subset sorted from them (not recorded which). The sequence was obtained from a man aged 18 to 35 who had mild COVID-19 (a few samples of this study predate the infection). Cell type and time point are not known. The CDR3 here is CATHREGGTDTQYF. The CDR3 coding sequence is TGTGCCACCCATCGTGAGGGGGGGACAGATACGCAGTATTTT.